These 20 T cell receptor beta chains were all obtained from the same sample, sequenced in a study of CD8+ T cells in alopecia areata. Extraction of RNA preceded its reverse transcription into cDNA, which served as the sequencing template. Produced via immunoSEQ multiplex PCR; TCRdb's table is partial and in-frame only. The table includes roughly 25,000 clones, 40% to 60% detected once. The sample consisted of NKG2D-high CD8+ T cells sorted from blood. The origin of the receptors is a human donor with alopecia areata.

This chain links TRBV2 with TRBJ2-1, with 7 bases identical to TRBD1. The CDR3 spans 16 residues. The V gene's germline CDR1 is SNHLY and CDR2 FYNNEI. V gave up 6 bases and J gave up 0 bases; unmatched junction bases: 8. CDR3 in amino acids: CASRDLGQISYNEQFF. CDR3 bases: TGTGCCAGCAGAGACCTGGGACAGATCTCCTACAATGAGCAGTTCTTC. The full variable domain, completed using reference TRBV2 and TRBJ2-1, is EPEVTQTPSHQVTQMGQEVILRCVPISNHLYFYWYRQILGQKVEFLVSFYNNEISEKSEIFDDQFSVERPDGSNFTLKIRSTKLEDSAMYFCASRDLGQISYNEQFFGPGTRLTVL.

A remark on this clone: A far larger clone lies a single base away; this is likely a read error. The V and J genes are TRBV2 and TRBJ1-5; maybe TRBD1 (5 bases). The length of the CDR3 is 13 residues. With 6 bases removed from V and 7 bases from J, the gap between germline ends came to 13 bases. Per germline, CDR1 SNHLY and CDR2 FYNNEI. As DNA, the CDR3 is TGTGCCAGCAGGGGCAGGGCTCGGCAGCCCCAGCATTTT. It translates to CASRGRARQPQHF. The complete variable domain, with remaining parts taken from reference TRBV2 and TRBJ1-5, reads EPEVTQTPSHQVTQMGQEVILRCVPISNHLYFYWYRQILGQKVEFLVSFYNNEISEKSEIFDDQFSVERPDGSNFTLKIRSTKLEDSAMYFCASRGRARQPQHFGDGTRLSIL.

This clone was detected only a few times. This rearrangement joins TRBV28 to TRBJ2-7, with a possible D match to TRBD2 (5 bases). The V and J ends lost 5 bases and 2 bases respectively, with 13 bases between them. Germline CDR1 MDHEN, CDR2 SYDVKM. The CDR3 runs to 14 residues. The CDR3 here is CASSLPAATYEQYF. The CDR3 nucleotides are TGTGCCAGCAGTCTCCCAGCGGCAACCTACGAGCAGTACTTC. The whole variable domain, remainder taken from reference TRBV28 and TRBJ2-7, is DVKVTQSSRYLVKRTGEKVFLECVQDMDHENMFWYRQDPGLGLRLIYFSYDVKMKEKGDIPEGYSVSREKKERFSLILESASTNQTSMYLCASSLPAATYEQYFGPGTRLTVT.

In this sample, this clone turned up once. CDR3 loop: CASSRWQGAAEQYF. CDR3 sequence (DNA): TGTGCCAGCAGCCGCTGGCAGGGGGCGGCCGAGCAGTACTTC. The chain links TRBV7-8 to TRBJ2-7; 8 bases are shared with TRBD1. Per the germline V gene, CDR1 is SGHVS and CDR2 is FQNEAQ. Germline trimming cut 5 bases from V and 6 bases from J; bases unmatched to any gene: 9. The length of the CDR3 is 14 residues.

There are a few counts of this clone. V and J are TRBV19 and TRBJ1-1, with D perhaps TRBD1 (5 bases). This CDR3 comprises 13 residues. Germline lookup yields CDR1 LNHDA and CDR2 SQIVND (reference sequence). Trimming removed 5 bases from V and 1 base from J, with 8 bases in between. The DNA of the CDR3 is TGTGCCAGTAGTCTCGGACAGAACACTGAAGCTTTCTTT. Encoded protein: CASSLGQNTEAFF. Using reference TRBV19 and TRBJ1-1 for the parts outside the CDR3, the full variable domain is DGGITQSPKYLFRKEGQNVTLSCEQNLNHDAMYWYRQDPGQGLRLIYYSQIVNDFQKGDIAEGYSVSREKKESFPLTVTSAQKNPTAFYLCASSLGQNTEAFFGQGTRLTVV.

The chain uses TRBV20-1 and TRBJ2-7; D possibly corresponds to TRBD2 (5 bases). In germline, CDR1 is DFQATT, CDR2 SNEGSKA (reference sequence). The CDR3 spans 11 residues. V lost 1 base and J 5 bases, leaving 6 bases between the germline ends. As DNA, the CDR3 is TGCAGTGCTAGAGCGGGAAACGAGCAGTACTTC. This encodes CSARAGNEQYF.

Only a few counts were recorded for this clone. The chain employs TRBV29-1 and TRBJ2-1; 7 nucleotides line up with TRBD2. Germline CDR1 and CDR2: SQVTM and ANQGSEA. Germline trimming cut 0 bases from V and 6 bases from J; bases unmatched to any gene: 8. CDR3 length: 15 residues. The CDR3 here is CSVEDTSVRGNEQFF. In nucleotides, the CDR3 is TGCAGCGTTGAAGATACTAGCGTCCGGGGCAATGAGCAGTTCTTC.

CDR3 region: CASSQAGLAGGNEQFF. CDR3 nucleotides: TGTGCCAGCAGCCAAGCCGGACTAGCGGGAGGTAATGAGCAGTTCTTC. The gene calls are TRBV4-2 and TRBJ2-1; 14 bases align to TRBD2. Germline loops: CDR1 LGHNA, CDR2 YNFKEQ. With V trimmed by 1 base and J by 7 bases, 3 bases remained unmatched. The CDR3 has 16 residues.

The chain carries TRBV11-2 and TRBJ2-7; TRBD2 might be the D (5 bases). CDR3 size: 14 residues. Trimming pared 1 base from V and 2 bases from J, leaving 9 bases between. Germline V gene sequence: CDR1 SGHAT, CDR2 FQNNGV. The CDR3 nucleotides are TGTGCCAGCAGCTTAGTCCGGAGGACCTACGAGCAGTACTTC. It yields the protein CASSLVRRTYEQYF.

DNA of the CDR3: TGTGCCAGTAGTCCCCCGGGACTGGGAAAAGAGACCCAGTACTTC. Its protein product is CASSPPGLGKETQYF. The chain combines TRBV19 with TRBJ2-5; D might be TRBD2 (6 bases). Between the trimmed V and J ends, which lost 5 bases and 3 bases, there was a span of 16 bases. Germline lookup yields CDR1 LNHDA and CDR2 SQIVND (reference sequence). This CDR3 is 15 amino acids long.

The CDR3 loop reads CASSFAVPDTQYF. CDR3 DNA sequence: TGTGCCAGCAGTTTCGCAGTCCCAGATACGCAGTATTTT. The rearrangement uses TRBV28 and TRBJ2-3; D gene uncertain. This CDR3 comprises 13 residues. Germline V gene lookup returns CDR1 MDHEN and CDR2 SYDVKM. Trimming pared 3 bases from V and 4 bases from J, leaving 8 bases between.

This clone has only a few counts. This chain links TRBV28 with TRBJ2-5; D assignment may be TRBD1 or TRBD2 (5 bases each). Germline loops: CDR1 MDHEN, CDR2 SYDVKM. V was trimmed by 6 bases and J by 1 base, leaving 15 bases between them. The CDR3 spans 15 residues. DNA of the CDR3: TGTGCCAGCAGCCCGTATCCCGGGACCCAAGAGACCCAGTACTTC. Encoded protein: CASSPYPGTQETQYF. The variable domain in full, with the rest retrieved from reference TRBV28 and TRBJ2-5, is DVKVTQSSRYLVKRTGEKVFLECVQDMDHENMFWYRQDPGLGLRLIYFSYDVKMKEKGDIPEGYSVSREKKERFSLILESASTNQTSMYLCASSPYPGTQETQYFGPGTRLLVL.

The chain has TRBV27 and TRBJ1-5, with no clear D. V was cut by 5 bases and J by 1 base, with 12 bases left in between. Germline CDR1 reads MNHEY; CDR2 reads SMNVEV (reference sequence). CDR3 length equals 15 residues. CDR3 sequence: CASSPQPWSNQPQHF. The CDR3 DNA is TGTGCCAGCAGTCCCCAGCCTTGGAGCAATCAGCCCCAGCATTTT.

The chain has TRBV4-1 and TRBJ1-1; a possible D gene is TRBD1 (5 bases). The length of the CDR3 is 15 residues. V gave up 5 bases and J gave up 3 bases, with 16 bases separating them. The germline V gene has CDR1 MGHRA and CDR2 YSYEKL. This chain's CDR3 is CASSWEGNVDTEAFF. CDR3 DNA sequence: TGCGCCAGCAGCTGGGAGGGGAATGTGGACACTGAAGCTTTCTTT.

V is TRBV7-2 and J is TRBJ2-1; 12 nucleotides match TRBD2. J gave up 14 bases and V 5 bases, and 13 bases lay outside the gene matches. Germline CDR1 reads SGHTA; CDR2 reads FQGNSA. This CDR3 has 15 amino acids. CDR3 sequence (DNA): TGTGCCAGCAGCCCCCGACTAGCGGGGGTCAGAAGTAAGTTCTTC. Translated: CASSPRLAGVRSKFF. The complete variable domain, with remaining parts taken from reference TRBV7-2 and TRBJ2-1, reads GAGVSQSPSNKVTEKGKDVELRCDPISGHTALYWYRQSLGQGLEFLIYFQGNSAPDKSGLPSDRFSAERTGGSVSTLTIQRTQQEDSAVYLCASSPRLAGVRSKFFGPGTRLTVL.

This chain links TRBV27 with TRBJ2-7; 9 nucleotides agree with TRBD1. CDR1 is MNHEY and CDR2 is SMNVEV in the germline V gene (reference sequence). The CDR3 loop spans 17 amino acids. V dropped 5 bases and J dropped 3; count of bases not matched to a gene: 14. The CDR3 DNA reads TGTGCCAGCAGTCCCCAGCCCTTCTGGACAGGGGTCTACGAGCAGTACTTC. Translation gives CASSPQPFWTGVYEQYF.

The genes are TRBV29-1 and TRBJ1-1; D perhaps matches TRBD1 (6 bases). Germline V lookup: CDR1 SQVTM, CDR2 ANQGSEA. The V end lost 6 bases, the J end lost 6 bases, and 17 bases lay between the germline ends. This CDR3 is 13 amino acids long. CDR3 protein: CSVGGGNTAEAFF. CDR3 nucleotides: TGCAGCGTAGGAGGGGGAAATACAGCTGAAGCTTTCTTT.

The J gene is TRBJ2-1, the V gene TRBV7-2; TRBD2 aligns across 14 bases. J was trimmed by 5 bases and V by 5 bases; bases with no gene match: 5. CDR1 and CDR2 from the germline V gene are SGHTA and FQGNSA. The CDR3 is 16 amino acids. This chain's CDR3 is CASSVTGLAGDNEQFF. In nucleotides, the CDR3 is TGTGCCAGCAGCGTAACGGGACTAGCGGGAGACAATGAGCAGTTCTTC.

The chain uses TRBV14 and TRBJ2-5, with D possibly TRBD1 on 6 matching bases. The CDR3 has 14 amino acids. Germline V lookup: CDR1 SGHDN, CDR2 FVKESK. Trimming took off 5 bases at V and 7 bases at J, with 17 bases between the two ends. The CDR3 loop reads CASSVGGRYGTQYF. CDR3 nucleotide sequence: TGTGCCAGCAGCGTAGGGGGAAGATATGGGACCCAGTACTTC.

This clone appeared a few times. The CDR3 DNA follows: TGTGCCAGCAGTTTAAAGGGTCCTCGGCGACCCCAGCATTTT. Translation gives CASSLKGPRRPQHF. The chain employs TRBV28 and TRBJ1-5; D unresolved. The CDR3 spans 14 residues. V lost 2 bases and J 10 bases, leaving 15 bases between the germline ends. Germline V gene data show CDR1 as MDHEN and CDR2 as SYDVKM.